The 26 T cell receptor beta chains given below trace back to one sample, sequenced in a study of T cell responses to AZD1222 COVID-19 vaccine. Sequencing used immunoSEQ multiplex PCR; TCRdb keeps in-frame clones, though not all of them. This table has around 150,000 clones, 80% to 90% appearing once. The source was peripheral blood, collected on day 0 of AZD1222 vaccination. All receptors derive from an adult in good health.

This sequence joins TRBV6-1 and TRBJ1-1; the D gene is possibly TRBD1 (5 bases). The CDR3 contains 13 residues. V was trimmed by 3 bases and J by 1 base, leaving 6 bases between them. Per germline, CDR1 MNHNS and CDR2 SASEGT. In DNA, the CDR3 is TGTGCCAGCAGTGAGCAGGGGAACACTGAAGCTTTCTTT. It specifies CASSEQGNTEAFF.

The chain joins TRBV10-3 to TRBJ2-7; D is perhaps TRBD1 or TRBD2 (6 bases each). The CDR3 runs to 20 residues. V dropped 4 bases and J dropped 7 bases, with 35 bases sitting between them. Germline assignment: CDR1 ENHRY and CDR2 SYGVKD. The CDR3 loop is CAISVSRRFDRGPSYIEQYF. The CDR3 DNA is TGTGCCATCAGTGTCTCCCGGCGCTTCGACCGGGGGCCGTCCTACATTGAGCAGTACTTC.

This chain joins TRBV7-9 and TRBJ2-7, with 7 nucleotides matching TRBD1. The J segment lost 6 bases and the V segment lost 3 bases, leaving 8 bases of the junction unmatched. CDR1 and CDR2 (germline): SEHNR, FQNEAQ (reference sequence). This CDR3 region has 14 residues. As DNA, the CDR3 is TGTGCCAGCAGCTTTCGGGCAGGGGGTTCCGAGCAGTACTTC. Residues: CASSFRAGGSEQYF.

This sequence joins TRBV15 and TRBJ2-7; tentatively, D is TRBD1 (5 bases). Trimming stripped 6 bases from V and 0 bases from J, with 9 bases between. The V gene's germline CDR1 is LNHNV and CDR2 YYDKDF (reference sequence). The CDR3 loop spans 13 amino acids. The CDR3 sequence is CATRNQGSYEQYF. CDR3 DNA sequence: TGTGCCACCAGAAATCAGGGCTCCTACGAGCAGTACTTC.

This clone showed up just once. CDR3: CASSDDGPGTGDNDEKLFF. Here the CDR3 DNA reads TGTGCCAGCAGTGACGACGGTCCCGGGACAGGGGACAATGATGAAAAACTGTTTTTT. The gene calls are TRBV6-4 and TRBJ1-4; 10 nucleotides line up with TRBD1. CDR1 and CDR2 from the germline V gene are MRHNA and SNTAGT. Trimming took 2 bases from V and 6 from J; bases not matched to a gene: 15. The CDR3 loop spans 19 amino acids.

This chain links TRBV5-1 with TRBJ2-5, with TRBD2 matching 14 bases. The CDR3 runs to 17 residues. V was pared by 4 bases and J by 5 bases, with 10 bases of the junction left unmatched. CDR1 and CDR2 from the germline V gene are SGHRS and YFSETQ. The CDR3 sequence: CASSLGLAGVAVETQYF. In DNA, the CDR3 is TGCGCCAGCAGCCTGGGACTAGCGGGAGTGGCCGTTGAGACCCAGTACTTC.

The genes are TRBV12-3 or TRBV12-4 and TRBJ1-5, with D possibly being TRBD1 (5 bases). Trimming took 5 bases from V and 5 from J, leaving 7 bases between them. This CDR3 is 12 amino acids long. This CDR3 reads CASSPQDQPQHF. CDR3 in DNA: TGTGCCAGCAGTCCACAGGATCAGCCCCAGCATTTT.

The gene calls are TRBV5-6 and TRBJ1-1; D gene ambiguous. Germline V gene data show CDR1 as SGHDT and CDR2 as YYEEEE. V lost 4 bases, J lost 8 bases, and 12 bases lay in between. This CDR3 is built from 12 residues. The CDR3 is CASSRTAEEAFF. The CDR3, as DNA: TGTGCCAGCAGCCGAACTGCGGAGGAAGCTTTCTTT.

This chain joins TRBV19 and TRBJ1-3; tentatively, D is TRBD1 (5 bases). Germline V gives CDR1 LNHDA, CDR2 SQIVND (reference sequence). This CDR3 has 14 residues. V lost 4 bases to trimming and J lost 5 bases, with 12 bases between them. CDR3 nucleotide sequence: TGTGCCAGTAGTACGCTCGGGGCCAGAAACACCATATATTTT. Protein product: CASSTLGARNTIYF.

The V and J genes are TRBV28 and TRBJ1-2; a weak D match, TRBD1 (6 bases). The germline V gene has CDR1 MDHEN and CDR2 SYDVKM. The CDR3 has 16 residues. V was pared by 3 bases and J by 8 bases, with 22 bases between. DNA for the CDR3: TGTGCCAGCAGTTTGGGGGGGCCGGGGCACACCGGCGGCTACACCTTC. It encodes CASSLGGPGHTGGYTF.

The chain joins TRBV18 to TRBJ1-5, with D uncertain. Germline loops: CDR1 KGHSH, CDR2 LQKENI. V gave up 3 bases and J gave up 11 bases, with 14 bases separating them. The length of the CDR3 is 13 residues. Here the CDR3 reads CASSPDKIGTQHF. The DNA of the CDR3 is TGTGCCAGCTCACCTGACAAGATTGGAACCCAGCATTTT. The whole variable domain, filled in from reference TRBV18 and TRBJ1-5, reads NAGVMQNPRHLVRRRGQEARLRCSPMKGHSHVYWYRQLPEEGLKFMVYLQKENIIDESGMPKERFSAEFPKEGPSILRIQQVVRGDSAAYFCASSPDKIGTQHFGDGTRLSIL.

This clone was observed a single time. The V call is TRBV19, the J call TRBJ1-1; D is unclear. Germline CDR1 LNHDA, CDR2 SQIVND (reference sequence). This CDR3 is 14 amino acids long. Trimming removed 7 bases from V and 6 bases from J, with 18 bases in between. The CDR3 DNA follows: TGTGCCAGTACCGTCCAGGCCGAAATCTCTGAAGCTTTCTTT. This gives the protein CASTVQAEISEAFF.

V usage is TRBV2 and J usage is TRBJ1-2; D gene uncertain. Germline assignment: CDR1 SNHLY and CDR2 FYNNEI. This CDR3 region has 14 residues. V lost 3 bases and J 0 bases, leaving 8 bases between the germline ends. The CDR3 loop reads CASSDRKTNYGYTF. In DNA form, the CDR3 reads TGTGCCAGCAGTGATCGGAAAACTAACTATGGCTACACCTTC. Complete variable domain (other parts from reference TRBV2 and TRBJ1-2): EPEVTQTPSHQVTQMGQEVILRCVPISNHLYFYWYRQILGQKVEFLVSFYNNEISEKSEIFDDQFSVERPDGSNFTLKIRSTKLEDSAMYFCASSDRKTNYGYTFGSGTRLTVV.

The chain carries TRBV6-2 or TRBV6-3 and TRBJ1-2, with 7 positions matching TRBD1. The CDR3 is 16 residues long. Trimming cost V 2 bases and J 5 bases; bases outside gene matches: 11. Germline CDR1 MNHEY, CDR2 SVGEGT. Written as DNA, the CDR3 is TGTGCCAGCAGTTACGCCGACAGGGATGAAGAGTATGGCTACACCTTC. Translated: CASSYADRDEEYGYTF.

In its sample, this clone was seen many times. This rearrangement joins TRBV30 to TRBJ2-1, with D possibly TRBD1 on 6 matching bases. CDR3 size: 15 residues. The ends were cut back, 0 bases at V and 3 bases at J, with 12 bases in the middle. Germline V lookup: CDR1 GTSNPN, CDR2 SVGIG (reference sequence). CDR3 amino acids: CAWSVGGRDYNEQFF. The CDR3 region has the DNA TGTGCCTGGAGTGTAGGGGGACGGGACTACAATGAGCAGTTCTTC.

The CDR3 sequence: CASSILQKNSPLHF. CDR3 in DNA: TGTGCCAGTAGTATTCTACAGAAGAATTCACCCCTCCACTTT. This rearrangement joins TRBV19 to TRBJ1-6; unclear D gene. The length of the CDR3 is 14 residues. Germline loops: CDR1 LNHDA, CDR2 SQIVND (reference sequence). V lost 3 bases, J lost 7 bases, and 10 bases lay in between.

The chain employs TRBV7-2 and TRBJ2-3; 9 nucleotides line up with TRBD2. V shed 2 bases and J 2 bases; nucleotides not matched to a gene: 5. The CDR3 has 16 amino acids. Germline CDR1 and CDR2: SGHTA and FQGNSA. CDR3 nucleotide sequence: TGTGCCAGCAGCTTATTCGGCGGGGGGGCCACAGATACGCAGTATTTT. This codes for CASSLFGGGATDTQYF.

This clone has a single count. CDR3 sequence (DNA): TGCAGCGGCCGGGACAACTACTACGAGCAGTACTTC. Its translation: CSGRDNYYEQYF. The chain is built from TRBV29-1 and TRBJ2-7, with a tentative D call TRBD1 (6 bases). Germline V gene lookup returns CDR1 SQVTM and CDR2 ANQGSEA. The CDR3 is 12 amino acids. The V and J ends lost 7 bases and 3 bases respectively, with 13 bases between them.

The V gene is TRBV19, the J gene TRBJ1-1, with TRBD1 as a possible D gene (6 bases). With 6 bases removed from V and 9 bases from J, the gap between germline ends came to 14 bases. This CDR3 has 12 residues. Germline loops: CDR1 LNHDA, CDR2 SQIVND (reference sequence). The CDR3 loop reads CASSSTGIQAFF. In DNA, the CDR3 is TGTGCCAGTAGCTCTACAGGGATTCAAGCTTTCTTT.

This sequence joins TRBV15 and TRBJ1-5; D gene ambiguous. CDR1 is LNHNV, CDR2 YYDKDF, per germline (reference sequence). The CDR3 has 15 amino acids. V lost 6 bases and J 10 bases, leaving 22 bases between the germline ends. The CDR3 loop reads CATSAADPNLVPQHF. The DNA for the CDR3 is TGTGCCACCAGTGCTGCGGATCCCAATCTGGTCCCCCAGCATTTT.

Note on this clone: The same CDR3 is also encoded by other DNA sequences in this sample. The V gene is TRBV19, the J gene TRBJ2-7; 10 positions agree with TRBD1. The CDR3 contains 15 residues. V was clipped by 4 bases and J by 2 bases; unmatched bases: 5. Germline V gene lookup returns CDR1 LNHDA and CDR2 SQIVND (reference sequence). DNA for the CDR3: TGTGCCAGTAGTAGTCCGGGACAGGGGACCTACGAGCAGTACTTC. It translates to CASSSPGQGTYEQYF. The variable domain in full, with the rest retrieved from reference TRBV19 and TRBJ2-7, is DGGITQSPKYLFRKEGQNVTLSCEQNLNHDAMYWYRQDPGQGLRLIYYSQIVNDFQKGDIAEGYSVSREKKESFPLTVTSAQKNPTAFYLCASSSPGQGTYEQYFGPGTRLTVT.

The V gene is TRBV5-1, the J gene TRBJ2-1; TRBD2 aligns across 9 bases. Losses at the gene ends were 4 bases for V and 6 bases for J; bases not matched to a gene: 11. The CDR3 spans 16 residues. From germline, CDR1 is SGHRS and CDR2 YFSETQ. The CDR3 loop reads CASSPQAGGGVNEQFF. Written as DNA, the CDR3 is TGCGCCAGCAGCCCCCAAGCGGGAGGCGGCGTCAATGAGCAGTTCTTC.

The chain uses TRBV5-1 and TRBJ1-2, with 9 bases aligning to TRBD1. CDR1 and CDR2 (germline): SGHRS, YFSETQ. This CDR3 comprises 16 residues. V lost 2 bases, J lost 1 base, and 6 bases stayed unmatched. CDR3 residues: CASSFGGQGHNYGYTF. In DNA, the CDR3 is TGCGCCAGCAGCTTTGGGGGACAGGGTCATAACTATGGCTACACCTTC.

The count of this clone is one. In DNA form, the CDR3 reads TGTGCCAGCAGGGACCAGGGGAAATTCGGGGACACCATATATTTT. This translates into CASRDQGKFGDTIYF. The chain employs TRBV2 and TRBJ1-3; D is possibly TRBD1 (6 bases). Germline V gives CDR1 SNHLY, CDR2 FYNNEI. Trimming cost V 6 bases and J 8 bases, with 20 bases left between them. CDR3 length equals 15 residues.

This clone showed up just a few times. The gene calls are TRBV5-1 and TRBJ2-2, with 8 bases fitting TRBD2. CDR3 size: 15 residues. Germline loops: CDR1 SGHRS, CDR2 YFSETQ. V was pared by 1 base and J by 6 bases, with 5 bases of the junction left unmatched. CDR3 DNA sequence: TGCGCCAGCAGCTTGCGGGAGGGCCGGGCCGGGGAGCTGTTTTTT. It translates to CASSLREGRAGELFF.

This clone showed up just a few times. The chain employs TRBV6-5 and TRBJ1-2; tentative D call: TRBD1 (5 bases). The germline CDR1 and CDR2 sequences are MNHEY and SVGAGI. The V end was cut by 8 bases, the J end by 10 bases, with 17 bases between. The CDR3 covers 12 residues. CDR3 sequence (DNA): TGTGCCAGCGTAGGGGCTAAGGGTTCCTACACCTTC. It yields the protein CASVGAKGSYTF.